Given below is one T cell receptor beta chain in context. Germline-derived CDR1 and CDR2 are MDHEN and SYDVKM. The CDR3 sequence is 15 residues long. Trimming took 10 bases from V and 0 from J; bases not matched to a gene: 8. This specimen comes from a study of blood T cell repertoires in COVID-19. Study-wide context: Both acute and convalescent COVID-19 samples were obtained from the United States, Italy and Spain. The analysed material was cDNA or gDNA that came from T cells, B-cell-depleted T cells, or PBMCs.

Data came from immunoSEQ multiplex PCR; TCRdb stores just in-frame clones and leaves some out. The table shows about 120,000 clones, with 80% to 90% occurring only once. The sequenced sample was peripheral blood. This receptor was obtained from a woman in her 50s with active or convalescent COVID-19. The chain combines TRBV28 with TRBJ2-1; 8 nucleotides match TRBD1. The CDR3 bases are TGTGCCACCTGGGACGGACAGGGCTCCTACAATGAGCAGTTCTTC. Its translation is CATWDGQGSYNEQFF.